This T cell receptor beta chain derives from a study of T cell responses to AZD1222 COVID-19 vaccine. Method: immunoSEQ multiplex PCR; TCRdb's copy keeps in-frame clones and lacks some. The table includes 90,000 to 150,000 clones, 80% to 90% detected once. Worth noting for this clone: The antigen remains unidentified.

It was second doses at about 4 or about 12 weeks that were pooled. Findings of the study overall: Clonal diversity may have been underestimated in mostly white British donors. Seropositive AZD1222 recipients at baseline numbered only five or six. Without day 14 samples, only post-peak T cell repertoires were studied.

Sample: peripheral blood, taken 28 days after the second AZD1222 dose. The receptor comes from an adult who received the AZD1222 COVID-19 vaccine.

This CDR3 reads CASSFGGDTQYF. CDR3 DNA sequence: TGTGCCAGCAGCTTCGGGGGAGATACGCAGTATTTT. The rearrangement joins TRBV7-9 to TRBJ2-3, with D tentatively TRBD2 (6 bases). Germline assignment: CDR1 SEHNR and CDR2 FQNEAQ (reference sequence). Trimming shortened V by 3 bases and J by 5 bases, and 6 bases separated the two germline ends. This CDR3 spans 12 amino acids.